This T cell receptor beta chain was observed in a study of blood T cell repertoires in COVID-19. Study-level background: Donors in the United States, Italy and Spain gave samples during acute or convalescent COVID-19. T cells, B-cell-depleted T cells, or PBMCs supplied cDNA or gDNA.

Germline loops: CDR1 MGHDK, CDR2 SYGVNS. The CDR3 contains 15 residues. V was clipped by 4 bases and J by 6 bases; unmatched bases: 9. Original processing notes: Amplification with reference gene primers provided the estimates of nucleated cell counts. The method was immunoSEQ multiplex PCR; TCRdb's version includes in-frame clones alone and lacks a portion of them. That table supplies the V and J calls and clone size; D and trimming were determined from the DNA. The profile covers approximately 320,000 clones, with around nine tenths appearing a single time and over 8.5% taken by the ten largest. Seattle-derived patients entered the study during active infection and were followed longitudinally.

The V and J genes are TRBV25-1 and TRBJ2-7; 10 nucleotides align to TRBD1. Sequenced sample: peripheral blood. The receptor's source is a woman younger than 45 with COVID-19, enrolled during active disease. CDR3 loop: CASSVQTGGFSEQYF. Here the CDR3 DNA reads TGTGCCAGCAGTGTCCAGACAGGGGGCTTCAGCGAGCAGTACTTC.